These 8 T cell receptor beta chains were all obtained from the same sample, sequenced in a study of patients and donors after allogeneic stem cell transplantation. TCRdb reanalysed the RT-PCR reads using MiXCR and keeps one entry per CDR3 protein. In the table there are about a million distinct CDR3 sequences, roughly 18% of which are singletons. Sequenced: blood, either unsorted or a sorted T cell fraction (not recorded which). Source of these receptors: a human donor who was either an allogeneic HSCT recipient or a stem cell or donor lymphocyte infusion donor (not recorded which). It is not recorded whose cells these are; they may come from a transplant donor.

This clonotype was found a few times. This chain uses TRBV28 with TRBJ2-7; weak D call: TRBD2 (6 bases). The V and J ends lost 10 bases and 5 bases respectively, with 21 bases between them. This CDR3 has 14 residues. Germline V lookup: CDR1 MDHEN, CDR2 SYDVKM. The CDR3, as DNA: TGTGCCATTAGGGAGGTGGGGAGTAGCCACGAGCAGTACTTC. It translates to CAIREVGSSHEQYF. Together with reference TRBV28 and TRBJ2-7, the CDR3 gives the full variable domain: DVKVTQSSRYLVKRTGEKVFLECVQDMDHENMFWYRQDPGLGLRLIYFSYDVKMKEKGDIPEGYSVSREKKERFSLILESASTNQTSMYLCAIREVGSSHEQYFGPGTRLTVT.

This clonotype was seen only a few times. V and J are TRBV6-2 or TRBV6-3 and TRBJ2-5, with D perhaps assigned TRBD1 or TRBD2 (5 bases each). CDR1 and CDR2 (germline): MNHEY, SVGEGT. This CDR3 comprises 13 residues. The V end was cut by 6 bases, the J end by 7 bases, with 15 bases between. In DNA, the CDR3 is TGTGCCAGCAGCTCGGGACCGAGAGCGACCCAGTACTTC. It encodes CASSSGPRATQYF.

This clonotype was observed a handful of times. CDR3 sequence: CASSFQDTGGTADTQYF. The CDR3 region has the DNA TGTGCCAGCAGTTTCCAGGATACAGGGGGTACAGCAGATACGCAGTATTTT. V usage is TRBV6-5 and J usage is TRBJ2-3; TRBD1 aligns across 8 bases. The V segment lost 4 bases and the J segment 4 bases; nucleotides outside the gene matches: 13. There are 17 residues in the CDR3. From germline, CDR1 is MNHEY and CDR2 SVGAGI.

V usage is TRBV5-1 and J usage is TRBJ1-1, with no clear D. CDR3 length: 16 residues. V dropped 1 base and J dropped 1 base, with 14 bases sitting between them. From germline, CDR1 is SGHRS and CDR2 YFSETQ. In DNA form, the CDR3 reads TGCGCCAGCAGCTTGTTATCCCGGCAGCCGAACACTGAAGCTTTCTTT. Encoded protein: CASSLLSRQPNTEAFF.

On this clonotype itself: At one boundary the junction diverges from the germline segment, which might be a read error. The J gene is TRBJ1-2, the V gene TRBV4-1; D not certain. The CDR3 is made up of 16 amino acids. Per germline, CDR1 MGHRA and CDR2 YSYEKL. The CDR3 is CASSQDSGRPNYGYTF. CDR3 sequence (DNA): TGCGCCAGCAGTCAAGATAGTGGCAGACCTAACTATGGCTACACCTTC.

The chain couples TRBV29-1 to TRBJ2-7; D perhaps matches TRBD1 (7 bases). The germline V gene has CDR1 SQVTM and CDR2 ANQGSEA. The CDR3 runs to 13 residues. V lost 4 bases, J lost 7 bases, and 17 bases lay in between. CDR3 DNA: TGCAGCGTTGTAAACCACCAGGGGGGAGAGCAGTACTTC. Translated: CSVVNHQGGEQYF.

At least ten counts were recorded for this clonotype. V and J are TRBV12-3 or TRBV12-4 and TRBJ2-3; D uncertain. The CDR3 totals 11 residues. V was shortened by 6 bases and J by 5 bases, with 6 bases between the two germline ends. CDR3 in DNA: TGTGCCAGCAGCCAACGAGATACGCAGTATTTT. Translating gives CASSQRDTQYF.

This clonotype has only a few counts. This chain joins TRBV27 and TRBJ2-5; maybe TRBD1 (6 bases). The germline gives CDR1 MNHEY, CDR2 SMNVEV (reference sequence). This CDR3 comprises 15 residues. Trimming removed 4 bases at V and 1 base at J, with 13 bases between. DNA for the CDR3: TGTGCCAGCAGTTCCATTGGGGGCCTCCAAGAGACCCAGTACTTC. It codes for CASSSIGGLQETQYF.